A selection of T cell receptor beta chains follows, all from one sample in a study of cytomegalovirus exposure and HLA in healthy donors. Generated by immunoSEQ multiplex PCR, the TCRdb table keeps only in-frame clones and is missing some. The sample lists roughly 170,000 clones, roughly 80% occurring once. Sequencing was done on a sample of PBMCs. The source of these receptors is a man aged 50-60 years in good health and CMV-seronegative. The CDR3 runs from the conserved cysteine through the conserved F or W. D genes are given only for firm matches. Clone size is stated in some rows and not others, as once, few, many or a class when expanded.

clone_size: NA; d_call: NA; v_call: TRBV19; j_call: TRBJ2-7; cdr3_nt: TGTGCCAGTAGTATAAGTGTCGGTGGAGGAAAGCAGTACTTC; cdr3_aa: CASSISVGGGKQYF
clone_size: NA; d_call: NA; v_call: TRBV19; j_call: TRBJ1-2; cdr3_nt: TGTGCCAGTAGTCCGTGGACAGCCGCTAACTATGGCTACACCTTC; cdr3_aa: CASSPWTAANYGYTF
clone_size: NA; d_call: NA; v_call: TRBV4-1; j_call: TRBJ2-1; cdr3_nt: TGCGCCAGCAGCCAAGATGTGGGGACATCCTCCTACAATGAGCAGTTCTTC; cdr3_aa: CASSQDVGTSSYNEQFF
clone_size: NA; d_call: NA; v_call: TRBV7-2; j_call: TRBJ1-5; cdr3_nt: TGTGCCAGCAGCGCAATGGGAGGAAGCACGGAGCCCCAGCATTTT; cdr3_aa: CASSAMGGSTEPQHF
clone_size: NA; d_call: NA; v_call: TRBV6-5; j_call: TRBJ2-5; cdr3_nt: TGTGCCAGCAGTTACTCGAGGGCTCAAGAGACCCAGTACTTC; cdr3_aa: CASSYSRAQETQYF
clone_size: few; d_call: NA; v_call: TRBV7-2; j_call: TRBJ1-1; cdr3_nt: TGTGCCAGCAGCTCAGATATGACAGGACTCTTCGCGAGGACTGAAGCTTTCTTT; cdr3_aa: CASSSDMTGLFARTEAFF
clone_size: NA; d_call: TRBD1; v_call: TRBV18; j_call: TRBJ2-2; cdr3_nt: TGTGCCAGCTCACCACCCGGGACAGGAACTAACACCGGGGAGCTGTTTTTT; cdr3_aa: CASSPPGTGTNTGELFF
clone_size: NA; d_call: NA; v_call: TRBV4-3; j_call: TRBJ2-6; cdr3_nt: TGCGCCAGCAGCCAAGATTTAAGTGCTGGGGCCAGCGTCCTGACTTTC; cdr3_aa: CASSQDLSAGASVLTF
clone_size: once; d_call: NA; v_call: TRBV19; j_call: TRBJ1-2; cdr3_nt: TGTGCCAGTAGTATAGTATTTCTTCAAGGGGATGGCTACACCTTC; cdr3_aa: CASSIVFLQGDGYTF
clone_size: NA; d_call: NA; v_call: TRBV29-1; j_call: TRBJ2-7; cdr3_nt: TGCAGCGTTGGACAGGTAACCTACGAGCAGTACTTC; cdr3_aa: CSVGQVTYEQYF
clone_size: NA; d_call: NA; v_call: TRBV2; j_call: TRBJ1-2; cdr3_nt: TGTGCCAGCAGTATTTTCAGGGCTGTACGAAAAGGCTACACCTTC; cdr3_aa: CASSIFRAVRKGYTF
clone_size: NA; d_call: NA; v_call: TRBV5-1; j_call: TRBJ1-6; cdr3_nt: TGCGCCAGCAGCTTGGACGGGAATAATTCACCCCTCCACTTT; cdr3_aa: CASSLDGNNSPLHF
clone_size: NA; d_call: TRBD2; v_call: TRBV7-6; j_call: TRBJ2-2; cdr3_nt: TGTGCCAGCAGCCGGACATTACTAGCGGGAGTTATCGGGGAGCTGTTTTTT; cdr3_aa: CASSRTLLAGVIGELFF
clone_size: few; d_call: TRBD1; v_call: TRBV7-2; j_call: TRBJ2-3; cdr3_nt: TGTGCCAGCAGCTTCCCCCCCGACAGGGCTTGGACAGATACGCAGTATTTT; cdr3_aa: CASSFPPDRAWTDTQYF
clone_size: NA; d_call: NA; v_call: TRBV7-9; j_call: TRBJ2-5; cdr3_nt: TGTGCCAGCAGCTATTGGACGGGGGAAGAGACCCAGTACTTC; cdr3_aa: CASSYWTGEETQYF
clone_size: NA; d_call: TRBD2; v_call: TRBV18; j_call: TRBJ2-2; cdr3_nt: TGTGCCAGCTCACCACGGCCTACTAGCGGGTCTTCCACCGGGGAGCTGTTTTTT; cdr3_aa: CASSPRPTSGSSTGELFF
clone_size: NA; d_call: NA; v_call: TRBV19; j_call: TRBJ1-1; cdr3_nt: TGTGCCAGCGGGCGAGCGGTGAACACTGAAGCTTTCTTT; cdr3_aa: CASGRAVNTEAFF
clone_size: NA; d_call: NA; v_call: TRBV21-1; j_call: TRBJ2-7; cdr3_nt: TGTGCCAGCAGCGGGGCAGGTCGATTCGAGCAGTACTTC; cdr3_aa: CASSGAGRFEQYF
clone_size: NA; d_call: TRBD1; v_call: TRBV6-1; j_call: TRBJ1-2; cdr3_nt: TGTGCCAGCAGAGAAGGGACAGACTATGGCTACACCTTC; cdr3_aa: CASREGTDYGYTF
clone_size: NA; d_call: NA; v_call: TRBV30; j_call: TRBJ2-1; cdr3_nt: TGTGCCTGGAGTGTAGACTTTAGCCCCTACAATGAGCAGTTCTTC; cdr3_aa: CAWSVDFSPYNEQFF
clone_size: NA; d_call: NA; v_call: TRBV16; j_call: TRBJ1-5; cdr3_nt: TGTGCCAGCAGACTTACGGGGGGGAGCAATCAGCCCCAGCATTTT; cdr3_aa: CASRLTGGSNQPQHF
clone_size: once; d_call: TRBD2; v_call: TRBV29-1; j_call: TRBJ2-5; cdr3_nt: TGCAGCGTTGAAGATAAGCGGGGGGTCCAAGACAACTTC; cdr3_aa: CSVEDKRGVQDNF
clone_size: NA; d_call: NA; v_call: TRBV9; j_call: TRBJ2-3; cdr3_nt: TGTGCCAGCAGCGTAGATTGGGCAGGGGGGACAGATACGCAGTATTTT; cdr3_aa: CASSVDWAGGTDTQYF
clone_size: once; d_call: NA; v_call: TRBV7-2; j_call: TRBJ1-2; cdr3_nt: TGTGCCAGCAGCTTAGGGCCGGCAGGGTACGCTAACTATGGCTACACCTTC; cdr3_aa: CASSLGPAGYANYGYTF
clone_size: NA; d_call: NA; v_call: TRBV7-2; j_call: TRBJ2-7; cdr3_nt: TGTGCCAGCAGCCCCCGAGATTACGAGCAGTACTTC; cdr3_aa: CASSPRDYEQYF
clone_size: NA; d_call: NA; v_call: TRBV18; j_call: TRBJ2-2; cdr3_nt: TGTGCCAGCTCACCACGAGGGGTCGCGGGGGCGAGTACCGGGGAGCTGTTTTTT; cdr3_aa: CASSPRGVAGASTGELFF
clone_size: NA; d_call: NA; v_call: TRBV28; j_call: TRBJ2-2; cdr3_nt: TGTGCCAGCAGTTCAGGGGGGACCGGGGAGCTGTTTTTT; cdr3_aa: CASSSGGTGELFF